Below are 7 T cell receptor beta chains sequenced from a single sample in a study of blood T cell repertoires in COVID-19. The data were produced by immunoSEQ multiplex PCR, yet TCRdb's version contains in-frame clones alone and is incomplete. The sample contains 70,000 to 90,000 clones, 65% to 90% of which appear only once. Sequencing was done on a sample of peripheral blood. These receptors all come from a middle-aged man with COVID-19, enrolled during active disease.

This clone was detected only a few times. The J gene is TRBJ1-1, the V gene TRBV30, with TRBD1 as a possible D gene (5 bases). Between the trimmed V and J ends, which lost 4 bases and 6 bases, there was a span of 15 bases. The CDR3 has 13 amino acids. In germline, CDR1 is GTSNPN, CDR2 SVGIG (reference sequence). CDR3 amino acids: CAWNVRVGAEAFF. CDR3 coding DNA: TGTGCCTGGAATGTCAGGGTAGGTGCTGAAGCTTTCTTT.

J is TRBJ2-3 and V is TRBV9; TRBD2 matches at 13 bases. Germline CDR1 SGDLS, CDR2 YYNGEE. J gave up 0 bases and V 3 bases, and 7 bases lay outside the gene matches. This CDR3 is 18 amino acids long. CDR3 nucleotides: TGTGCCAGCAGCGGGGGGACTAGCGGGATGCCTAGCACAGATACGCAGTATTTT. Its translation is CASSGGTSGMPSTDTQYF.

This rearrangement joins TRBV3-1 (or the pseudogene TRBV3-2) to TRBJ1-3, with D maybe TRBD1 (5 bases). Germline V gene sequence: CDR1 LGHDT, CDR2 YNNKEL (reference sequence). V shed 4 bases and J shed 0 bases, with 7 bases lying between them. There are 14 residues in the CDR3. CDR3 protein: CASSLQASGNTIYF. The DNA of the CDR3 is TGTGCCAGCAGCCTACAGGCCTCTGGAAACACCATATATTTT.

This sequence joins TRBV19 and TRBJ1-1; D remains unclear. Germline V gives CDR1 LNHDA, CDR2 SQIVND (reference sequence). V was pared by 7 bases and J by 2 bases, with 14 bases between. The CDR3 covers 14 residues. The chain's CDR3 is CASKVGGINTEAFF. CDR3 bases: TGTGCCAGTAAGGTGGGAGGGATAAACACTGAAGCTTTCTTT.

This clone was recorded a few times. The chain joins TRBV28 to TRBJ1-5, with a tentative D call TRBD1 (5 bases). The CDR3 is 14 residues long. Trimming stripped 8 bases from V and 6 bases from J, with 17 bases between. Per germline, CDR1 MDHEN and CDR2 SYDVKM. The CDR3 loop reads CASRGGVKSQPQHF. The CDR3 DNA follows: TGTGCCAGCCGGGGGGGAGTGAAGAGTCAGCCCCAGCATTTT.

This chain joins TRBV12-3 or TRBV12-4 and TRBJ2-2; possibly TRBD1 for D (6 bases). With 4 bases removed from V and 8 bases from J, the gap between germline ends came to 11 bases. This CDR3 contains 13 residues. DNA of the CDR3: TGTGCCAGCAGTTCCGACAGGTCAGGGGAGCTGTTTTTT. Encoded protein: CASSSDRSGELFF.

The chain links TRBV9 to TRBJ1-1; D ambiguous. Germline assignment: CDR1 SGDLS and CDR2 YYNGEE. V was clipped by 3 bases and J by 1 base, with 7 bases between them. The CDR3 extends over 13 amino acids. This CDR3 reads CASSGNKNTEAFF. For the CDR3, the DNA is TGTGCCAGCAGCGGAAACAAGAACACTGAAGCTTTCTTT.